These T cell receptor beta chains were read from a single sample in a study of cytomegalovirus exposure and HLA in healthy donors. Using immunoSEQ multiplex PCR, the repertoire was profiled, and TCRdb retains in-frame clones only, with some absent. The sample lists approximately 61,000 clones; under 85% were seen once. The sample taken for sequencing was PBMCs. These receptors originate from a man aged 45-60 years in good health and CMV-seropositive. Both conserved end residues are part of each CDR3. A D gene is named only where the DNA matches it firmly. The listing skips clone size in some rows; elsewhere it reads once, few, many or a size class.

V gene,D gene,clone size,J gene,CDR3 protein,CDR3 DNA
TRBV7-2,.,.,TRBJ2-1,CASSLPGSEQFF,TGTGCCAGCAGCCTTCCGGGATCGGAGCAGTTCTTC
TRBV9,.,.,TRBJ2-5,CASSVSRTQGSREETQYF,TGTGCCAGCAGCGTATCCCGGACTCAGGGGAGTAGGGAAGAGACCCAGTACTTC
TRBV9,TRBD2,once,TRBJ2-3,CASSGGTNTDTQYF,TGTGCCAGCAGCGGGGGGACTAACACAGATACGCAGTATTTT
TRBV5-1,TRBD1,.,TRBJ2-5,CASSLGDRAQETQYF,TGCGCCAGCAGCTTGGGGGACAGGGCGCAAGAGACCCAGTACTTC
TRBV28,.,.,TRBJ2-2,CASSPKTVLTGELFF,TGTGCCAGCAGTCCAAAGACAGTCCTCACCGGGGAGCTGTTTTTT
TRBV2,TRBD2,.,TRBJ2-5,CASSLGLADRVGETQYF,TGTGCCAGCAGTCTTGGACTAGCGGATCGCGTGGGTGAGACCCAGTACTTC
TRBV6-5,.,.,TRBJ1-1,CASRDITEAFF,TGTGCCAGCCGGGATATCACTGAAGCTTTCTTT
TRBV9,TRBD2,.,TRBJ2-3,CASSVGGASGRGSTDTQYF,TGTGCCAGCAGCGTAGGGGGGGCTAGCGGGAGAGGGAGCACAGATACGCAGTATTTT
TRBV5-4,.,.,TRBJ1-2,CATLHARRNYGYTF,TGTGCCACCCTACACGCTAGGAGGAACTATGGCTACACCTTC
TRBV7-9,TRBD2,.,TRBJ2-5,CASSFPSGRETQYF,TGTGCCAGCAGCTTCCCTAGCGGGAGGGAGACCCAGTACTTC
TRBV4-1,.,.,TRBJ2-7,CASSQWAGTSDPYEQYF,TGCGCCAGCAGCCAATGGGCCGGGACAAGTGATCCCTACGAGCAGTACTTC
TRBV6-5,.,.,TRBJ1-1,CASSYSAGANTEAFF,TGTGCCAGCAGTTACTCGGCAGGGGCGAACACTGAAGCTTTCTTT
TRBV27,.,few,TRBJ1-1,CASSLTNPRGTEAFF,TGTGCCAGCAGTTTAACTAATCCCCGGGGGACTGAAGCTTTCTTT
TRBV30,.,.,TRBJ1-1,CAWSVGHSNTEAFF,TGTGCCTGGAGTGTGGGACACTCGAACACTGAAGCTTTCTTT
TRBV6-1,TRBD1,.,TRBJ1-2,CASLTGQDYGYTF,TGTGCCAGCCTAACCGGACAGGACTATGGCTACACCTTC
TRBV29-1,TRBD1,.,TRBJ2-5,CSGTGNQETQYF,TGCAGCGGGACAGGGAACCAAGAGACCCAGTACTTC
TRBV15,TRBD1,.,TRBJ1-1,CATSSRGQGAREAFF,TGTGCCACCAGCAGCAGAGGACAGGGGGCCCGGGAAGCTTTCTTT
TRBV5-4,.,.,TRBJ2-6,CASSLENSHSGANVLTF,TGTGCCAGCAGCTTGGAGAACAGCCACTCTGGGGCCAACGTCCTGACTTTC
TRBV10-1,TRBD1,.,TRBJ2-2,CASSVIDRGNTGELFF,TGCGCCAGCAGTGTTATAGACAGGGGGAACACCGGGGAGCTGTTTTTT
TRBV5-1,.,.,TRBJ2-5,CASSLAGGETQYF,TGCGCCAGCAGCTTGGCAGGCGGGGAGACCCAGTACTTC
TRBV5-6,.,.,TRBJ1-2,CAGSLPTQANYGYTF,TGTGCCGGCAGCTTACCGACACAGGCTAACTATGGCTACACCTTC
TRBV10-3,TRBD1,.,TRBJ2-7,CAITGDRSSYEQYF,TGTGCCATCACAGGGGACAGGAGCTCCTACGAGCAGTACTTC
TRBV10-3,TRBD1,.,TRBJ2-1,CAISLRQGREQFF,TGTGCCATCAGCCTCCGACAGGGGAGAGAGCAGTTCTTC
TRBV6-5,TRBD2,.,TRBJ2-7,CASSSYSGGVSYEQYF,TGTGCCAGCAGTTCCTATAGCGGGGGAGTCTCCTACGAGCAGTACTTC
TRBV9,.,.,TRBJ1-1,CASSVQGGPEAFF,TGTGCCAGCAGCGTACAGGGAGGTCCTGAAGCTTTCTTT
TRBV7-9,.,.,TRBJ2-7,CSSSFSDSEGTYEQYF,TGTTCCAGCAGCTTCTCGGACAGCGAAGGTACCTACGAGCAGTACTTC
TRBV5-1,.,.,TRBJ2-1,CASSLVHRENEQFF,TGTGCCAGCAGCTTGGTTCACAGGGAAAATGAGCAGTTCTTC
TRBV5-1,TRBD1,.,TRBJ2-1,CASSPGQGRYNEQFF,TGCGCCAGCAGCCCGGGACAGGGAAGGTACAATGAGCAGTTCTTC
TRBV6-1,TRBD1,.,TRBJ1-2,CASSTQGVGYTF,TGTGCCAGCAGCACACAGGGGGTTGGCTACACCTTC
TRBV4-1,TRBD1,.,TRBJ2-1,CASSNSPGQGFGSYNEQFF,TGCGCCAGCAGCAACTCTCCGGGACAGGGGTTTGGGTCCTACAATGAGCAGTTCTTC
TRBV6-5,.,.,TRBJ1-5,CASSLTGLRQPQHF,TGTGCCAGCAGCCTTACAGGGTTACGACAGCCCCAGCATTTT
TRBV4-1,.,few,TRBJ2-1,CASSPPWGGNEQFF,TGCGCCAGCAGCCCCCCATGGGGCGGCAATGAGCAGTTCTTC
TRBV5-1,TRBD1,.,TRBJ1-2,CASSLDRGLDGYTF,TGCGCCAGCAGCTTGGACAGGGGCCTCGATGGCTACACCTTC
TRBV30,TRBD1,.,TRBJ2-2,CAWSVPDRTIYTGELFF,TGTGCCTGGAGTGTACCGGACAGGACAATTTACACCGGGGAGCTGTTTTTT
TRBV27,.,.,TRBJ1-2,CASKGTSGGGYTF,TGTGCCAGCAAAGGGACATCAGGCGGCGGCTACACCTTC
TRBV30,.,.,TRBJ1-5,CAWSSDSLNQPQHF,TGTGCCTGGAGTTCCGACAGCCTGAATCAGCCCCAGCATTTT
TRBV27,TRBD1,.,TRBJ2-5,CASRYSGTGGLSAGETQYF,TGTGCCAGCAGATACTCGGGGACAGGGGGATTATCAGCGGGAGAGACCCAGTACTTC
TRBV19,.,.,TRBJ1-5,CASTQSGQGQRINQPQHF,TGTGCCAGTACCCAATCCGGCCAGGGCCAAAGAATCAATCAGCCCCAGCATTTT
TRBV29-1,.,.,TRBJ2-1,CSVDGVINEQFF,TGCAGCGTTGACGGGGTGATCAATGAGCAGTTCTTC
TRBV11-1,TRBD1,.,TRBJ2-7,CASSSFGEGQGASYEQYF,TGTGCCAGCAGCTCCTTCGGGGAGGGACAGGGGGCCTCCTACGAGCAGTACTTC
TRBV6-6,.,.,TRBJ2-7,CASSYGAGSEQYF,TGTGCCAGCAGTTACGGTGCAGGGTCCGAGCAGTACTTC
TRBV30,TRBD2,.,TRBJ2-5,CAWSRPQREVWDRTQETQYF,TGTGCCTGGAGTCGCCCACAGCGGGAGGTTTGGGATCGTACCCAAGAGACCCAGTACTTC
TRBV6-5,TRBD1,.,TRBJ2-1,CASSYSQGAYNEQFF,TGTGCCAGCAGTTACTCGCAGGGGGCCTACAATGAGCAGTTCTTC
TRBV27,.,.,TRBJ1-4,CASSKPHREKLFF,TGTGCCAGCAGCAAACCCCACAGGGAAAAACTGTTTTTT
TRBV5-4,TRBD1,.,TRBJ1-4,CASSLGQRNEKLFF,TGTGCCAGCAGCCTGGGACAGCGTAATGAAAAACTGTTTTTT
TRBV7-2,.,.,TRBJ2-3,CASSLGGGPGDTQYF,TGTGCCAGCAGCTTAGGGGGGGGGCCGGGAGATACGCAGTATTTT
TRBV9,TRBD2,.,TRBJ2-1,CATKAGSSYNEQFF,TGTGCCACCAAAGCGGGGAGCTCCTACAATGAGCAGTTCTTC
TRBV29-1,.,once,TRBJ2-7,CSVEDAGYEQYF,TGCAGCGTTGAAGATGCGGGCTACGAGCAGTACTTC
TRBV7-9,.,.,TRBJ1-1,CSSSRPGTTNTEAFF,TGTTCCAGCAGCCGCCCCGGGACAACGAACACTGAAGCTTTCTTT
TRBV27,.,.,TRBJ1-4,CASSLAGDEKLFF,TGTGCCAGCAGTTTAGCGGGGGATGAAAAACTGTTTTTT